The 15 T cell receptor beta chains in this list originate from one sample, sequenced in a study of Tregs in tolerant kidney transplant recipients. Method: immunoSEQ multiplex PCR; TCRdb's copy keeps in-frame clones and lacks some. The table has over 3,500 clones, roughly three fifths seen once. Antigens of these TCRs are unknown. Sequencing was done on a sample of CD8+ T cells from blood cultured with allogeneic cells. The receptors shown here come from a human donor in good health.

V gene TRBV5-1 combines with J gene TRBJ1-2; weak D call: TRBD1 (5 bases). Trimming took off 0 bases at V and 8 bases at J, with 14 bases between the two ends. CDR3 length equals 14 residues. Germline assignment: CDR1 SGHRS and CDR2 YFSETQ. The CDR3, as DNA: TGCGCCAGCAGCTTGGAGTGGGCGGGGGACGGCTACACCTTC. Translated, it gives CASSLEWAGDGYTF. Based on the CDR3 plus reference TRBV5-1 and TRBJ1-2, the full variable domain is KAGVTQTPRYLIKTRGQQVTLSCSPISGHRSVSWYQQTPGQGLQFLFEYFSETQRNKGNFPGRFSGRQFSNSRSEMNVSTLELGDSALYLCASSLEWAGDGYTFGSGTRLTVV.

The V call is TRBV2, the J call TRBJ1-5; D call uncertain. Looked up from germline, CDR1 is SNHLY and CDR2 is FYNNEI. V was clipped by 3 bases and J by 3 bases, with 6 bases between them. The CDR3 consists of 13 residues. CDR3 DNA sequence: TGTGCCAGCAGTGACGGGCACAATCAGCCCCAGCATTTT. Translated: CASSDGHNQPQHF.

The table lists this clone with a few counts. In DNA form, the CDR3 reads TGTGCCAGCAGCTTAGTTGTCAAGGGTTACTATGGCTACACCTTC. It specifies CASSLVVKGYYGYTF. The chain joins TRBV7-9 to TRBJ1-2, with unresolved D. Per the germline V gene, CDR1 is SEHNR and CDR2 is FQNEAQ (reference sequence). V lost 1 base to trimming and J lost 3 bases, with 12 bases between them. The CDR3 covers 15 residues.

CDR3 nucleotide sequence: TGTGCCAGCAGTCCGCGGGACATAAGGGCAGATACGCAGTATTTT. It is translated as CASSPRDIRADTQYF. The chain uses TRBV28 and TRBJ2-3; the D gene could be TRBD1 or TRBD2 (6 bases each). V lost 5 bases and J lost 4, with 16 bases in between. Germline V CDR1 and CDR2: MDHEN, SYDVKM. The CDR3 totals 15 residues.

The rearrangement links TRBV19 to TRBJ1-1, with D possibly TRBD1 on 5 matching bases. Trimming shortened V by 2 bases and J by 4 bases, and 14 bases separated the two germline ends. CDR1 and CDR2 (germline): LNHDA, SQIVND (reference sequence). CDR3 length equals 15 residues. The CDR3 DNA reads TGTGCCAGTAGTATATTCTCCGGGGGTCGCACTGAAGCTTTCTTT. It is translated as CASSIFSGGRTEAFF.

This clone was counted between two and nine times. The rearrangement uses TRBV27 and TRBJ2-2; 7 bases match TRBD1. Germline CDR1 reads MNHEY; CDR2 reads SMNVEV (reference sequence). The CDR3 runs 14 residues. Germline trimming cut 5 bases from V and 7 bases from J; bases unmatched to any gene: 7. The CDR3 nucleotides read TGTGCCAGCAGTCTGGGACAGCTCGTCGGGGAGCTGTTTTTT. Amino acids: CASSLGQLVGELFF.

The chain joins TRBV4-3 to TRBJ1-2; no clear D. This CDR3 region has 15 residues. Germline V gene sequence: CDR1 LGHNA, CDR2 YSLEER. Trimming removed 1 base at V and 3 bases at J, with 12 bases between. This CDR3 is CASSQVLGNDYGYTF. CDR3 nucleotide sequence: TGCGCCAGCAGCCAAGTACTAGGGAATGACTATGGCTACACCTTC.

The J gene is TRBJ2-5, the V gene TRBV6-5, with no clear D. V lost 2 bases to trimming and J lost 2 bases, with 9 bases between them. This CDR3 contains 14 residues. Germline CDR1 MNHEY, CDR2 SVGAGI. CDR3 coding DNA: TGTGCCAGCAGTTACAGCTACCGTCAAGAGACCCAGTACTTC. Translating gives CASSYSYRQETQYF.

The chain employs TRBV6-5 and TRBJ2-7; no firm D call. CDR1 is MNHEY, CDR2 SVGAGI, per germline. V gave up 2 bases and J gave up 2 bases, with 7 bases separating them. The CDR3 is 13 amino acids. CDR3 in amino acids: CASSYAYTYEQYF. DNA for the CDR3: TGTGCCAGCAGTTACGCCTACACCTACGAGCAGTACTTC.

CDR3 protein: CASSDGGGYYNEQFF. The DNA for the CDR3 is TGTGCCAGCAGCGATGGAGGGGGTTACTACAATGAGCAGTTCTTC. The chain employs TRBV9 and TRBJ2-1; the D call may be TRBD1 or TRBD2 (6 bases each). CDR3 length equals 15 residues. The germline V gene has CDR1 SGDLS and CDR2 YYNGEE. With 3 bases removed from V and 3 bases from J, the gap between germline ends came to 13 bases. The whole variable domain, remainder taken from reference TRBV9 and TRBJ2-1, is DSGVTQTPKHLITATGQRVTLRCSPRSGDLSVYWYQQSLDQGLQFLIQYYNGEERAKGNILERFSAQQFPDLHSELNLSSLELGDSALYFCASSDGGGYYNEQFFGPGTRLTVL.

The V gene is TRBV29-1, the J gene TRBJ1-1; D call uncertain. Germline V lookup: CDR1 SQVTM, CDR2 ANQGSEA. The CDR3 extends over 10 amino acids. The V and J ends lost 4 bases and 4 bases respectively, with 4 bases between them. In DNA form, the CDR3 reads TGCAGCGTTGCGCCCACTGAAGCTTTCTTT. Amino acid sequence: CSVAPTEAFF.

The V gene is TRBV5-1, the J gene TRBJ2-1, with a weak D call TRBD1 (5 bases). The length of the CDR3 is 13 residues. Deletions cut 4 bases from V and 6 bases from J, with 11 bases between. Germline CDR1 and CDR2: SGHRS and YFSETQ. The CDR3 region has the DNA TGCGCCAGCAGCGGGCAGGGCCGCAATGAGCAGTTCTTC. As protein: CASSGQGRNEQFF.

J is TRBJ2-7 and V is TRBV7-9; tentatively, D is TRBD1 (6 bases). The CDR3 consists of 13 residues. Germline assignment: CDR1 SEHNR and CDR2 FQNEAQ (reference sequence). V gave up 2 bases and J gave up 2 bases, with 7 bases separating them. In DNA, the CDR3 is TGTGCCAGCAGCTTATGGGACACCTACGAGCAGTACTTC. Its protein is CASSLWDTYEQYF.

The chain is built from TRBV29-1 and TRBJ2-7, with a tentative D call TRBD2 (7 bases). Germline V lookup: CDR1 SQVTM, CDR2 ANQGSEA. The CDR3 totals 14 residues. V was shortened by 4 bases and J by 0 bases, with 13 bases between the two germline ends. The CDR3 region is CSVVGGGLSYEQYF. In nucleotides, the CDR3 is TGCAGCGTTGTTGGGGGGGGGCTCTCCTACGAGCAGTACTTC.

This chain links TRBV5-5 with TRBJ2-7; 10 bases match TRBD2. The CDR3 runs to 14 residues. Germline values: CDR1 SGHKS, CDR2 YYEKEE (reference sequence). The V and J ends lost 3 bases and 2 bases, in that order; junction bases with no gene match: 2. CDR3 bases: TGTGCCAGCAGCTCTAGCGGGGGACCCTACGAGCAGTACTTC. Translation gives CASSSSGGPYEQYF.